These 27 T cell receptor beta chains came from one sample sequenced in a study of T cell responses to AZD1222 COVID-19 vaccine. Sequencing used immunoSEQ multiplex PCR; TCRdb keeps in-frame clones, though not all of them. The table shows 200,000 to 300,000 clones, with more than 80% occurring only once. This specimen was peripheral blood, taken on day 0 of AZD1222 vaccination. All receptors come from an adult in good health.

V is TRBV19 and J is TRBJ1-2; 7 bases map to TRBD1. The J segment lost 8 bases and the V segment lost 3 bases, leaving 9 bases of the junction unmatched. Germline CDR1 reads LNHDA; CDR2 reads SQIVND (reference sequence). The CDR3 runs 14 residues. The CDR3 nucleotides are TGTGCCAGTAGTATTCGCACAGGGGATAGGGGCTACACCTTC. The encoded protein is CASSIRTGDRGYTF.

J is TRBJ1-5 and V is TRBV9; D is uncertain. The CDR3 contains 13 residues. Germline V gene lookup returns CDR1 SGDLS and CDR2 YYNGEE. The germline V and J ends were trimmed by 3 bases and 5 bases, with 9 bases remaining between them. The CDR3 DNA reads as TGTGCCAGCAGCGCCGACGGCCATCAGCCCCAGCATTTT. Its protein product is CASSADGHQPQHF.

The chain is built from TRBV2 and TRBJ1-5, with no clear D. V was shortened by 5 bases and J by 9 bases, with 11 bases between the two germline ends. Germline CDR1 reads SNHLY; CDR2 reads FYNNEI. This CDR3 is built from 12 residues. The CDR3 is CASSPETSPQHF. The CDR3 region has the DNA TGTGCCAGCAGTCCGGAGACTTCGCCCCAGCATTTT.

The V gene is TRBV6-1, the J gene TRBJ1-5; D ambiguous. The germline V gene encodes CDR1 MNHNS and CDR2 SASEGT. The V gene lost 7 bases and the J gene lost 3 bases, with 13 bases spanning the gap. This CDR3 is 14 amino acids long. CDR3 loop: CASTYIGHNQPQHF. Here the CDR3 DNA reads TGTGCCAGCACCTACATTGGCCACAATCAGCCCCAGCATTTT.

The V gene is TRBV5-1, the J gene TRBJ1-2, with 9 bases lining up with TRBD1. CDR3 length: 15 amino acids. Trimming took 1 base from V and 3 from J; bases not matched to a gene: 4. Germline V gene lookup returns CDR1 SGHRS and CDR2 YFSETQ. The CDR3 spells CASSLWTGVDYGYTF. The CDR3 DNA reads as TGCGCCAGCAGCTTGTGGACAGGGGTCGACTATGGCTACACCTTC. Looking up the rest from reference TRBV5-1 and TRBJ1-2 gives the full variable domain: KAGVTQTPRYLIKTRGQQVTLSCSPISGHRSVSWYQQTPGQGLQFLFEYFSETQRNKGNFPGRFSGRQFSNSRSEMNVSTLELGDSALYLCASSLWTGVDYGYTFGSGTRLTVV.

The CDR3 nucleotides are TGTGCCAGCAGTGATCAGGGGGCTGGAAACACCATATATTTT. It is translated as CASSDQGAGNTIYF. The chain is built from TRBV2 and TRBJ1-3; 7 nucleotides agree with TRBD1. Per the germline V gene, CDR1 is SNHLY and CDR2 is FYNNEI. The CDR3 totals 14 residues. The V gene end was trimmed by 3 bases and the J gene end by 2 bases; junction bases not matched to a gene: 1.

The chain links TRBV28 to TRBJ2-1; D gene uncertain. CDR1 is MDHEN, CDR2 SYDVKM, per germline. CDR3 length equals 10 residues. Trimming left V 4 bases short and J 5 bases short, with 0 bases between. The CDR3 sequence: CASSYNEQFF. The CDR3 bases are TGTGCCAGCAGTTACAATGAGCAGTTCTTC.

V gene TRBV5-1 combines with J gene TRBJ2-1, with 13 bases aligning to TRBD2. The CDR3 length is 17 residues. J lost 7 bases, V lost 0 bases, and 7 bases had no gene match. CDR1 and CDR2 (germline): SGHRS, YFSETQ. CDR3 loop: CASSLAPGTSGENEQFF. The CDR3 bases are TGCGCCAGCAGCTTGGCCCCCGGGACTAGCGGGGAGAATGAGCAGTTCTTC.

The rearrangement uses TRBV7-9 and TRBJ1-5; no clear D gene. Germline V gene data show CDR1 as SEHNR and CDR2 as FQNEAQ (reference sequence). V lost 1 base and J lost 4, with 5 bases in between. The CDR3 sequence is 13 residues long. This CDR3 is CASSLDGNQPQHF. CDR3 DNA sequence: TGTGCCAGCAGCTTAGACGGGAATCAGCCCCAGCATTTT. Combining the CDR3 with reference TRBV7-9 and TRBJ1-5 gives the whole variable domain DTGVSQNPRHKITKRGQNVTFRCDPISEHNRLYWYRQTLGQGPEFLTYFQNEAQLEKSRLLSDRFSAERPKGSFSTLEIQRTEQGDSAMYLCASSLDGNQPQHFGDGTRLSIL.

The genes are TRBV7-3 and TRBJ2-7, with D possibly being TRBD1 (7 bases). Germline-derived CDR1 and CDR2 are SGHTA and FQGTGA. The V end was cut by 5 bases, the J end by 2 bases, with 31 bases between. This CDR3 region has 20 residues. CDR3 DNA: TGTGCCAGCAGCCCGCCCCCCGGGACAGAGGTCCGGGGGACCACCTACGAGCAGTACTTC. Translation gives CASSPPPGTEVRGTTYEQYF.

The chain joins TRBV18 to TRBJ1-3; TRBD1 matches at 9 bases. Germline CDR1 is KGHSH and CDR2 is LQKENI. V lost 5 bases and J lost 4; bases outside the gene matches: 6. CDR3 length: 15 residues. CDR3 nucleotides: TGTGCCAGCTCATCGTACGGGACAGGGGGAAACACCATATATTTT. It encodes CASSSYGTGGNTIYF.

The chain recombines TRBV28 with TRBJ2-7; D perhaps matches TRBD1 (6 bases). This CDR3 is built from 13 residues. Germline V gene lookup returns CDR1 MDHEN and CDR2 SYDVKM. V lost 8 bases to trimming and J lost 4 bases, with 15 bases between them. This CDR3 reads CASATGGLYEQYF. CDR3 sequence (DNA): TGTGCCAGCGCAACTGGGGGCTTGTACGAGCAGTACTTC.

The chain recombines TRBV3-1 (or the pseudogene TRBV3-2) with TRBJ2-3; TRBD2 matches 7 bases. V lost 3 bases to trimming and J lost 7 bases; unmatched junction nucleotides: 10. This CDR3 region has 15 residues. Germline CDR1 LGHDT, CDR2 YNNKEL (reference sequence). The CDR3 region is CASSQRGSPTNTQYF. The CDR3 nucleotides are TGTGCCAGCAGCCAGCGGGGGTCCCCCACGAATACGCAGTATTTT.

V usage is TRBV21-1 and J usage is TRBJ1-5; no check of the table's D call, TRBD1, against the DNA was made. TRBV21-1 is a pseudogene. The CDR3 consists of 17 residues. The CDR3 loop is CASSSRTGEGSNQPQHF. The CDR3, as DNA: TGTGCCAGCAGCAGCAGGACAGGGGAAGGAAGCAATCAGCCCCAGCATTTT.

This sequence joins TRBV18 and TRBJ1-1; 8 bases are shared with TRBD1. Germline loops: CDR1 KGHSH, CDR2 LQKENI. This CDR3 contains 13 residues. V shed 3 bases, J shed 10 bases, and the junction held 7 bases outside the gene matches. CDR3 DNA: TGTGCCAGCTCACCTGGACAGGGTCGGGGAGCTTTCTTT. Translation gives CASSPGQGRGAFF.

This clone has only one observation. This chain connects TRBV5-1 to TRBJ2-7; D possibly uses TRBD1 or TRBD2 (7 bases each). Germline CDR1 SGHRS, CDR2 YFSETQ. CDR3 length: 14 amino acids. V dropped 5 bases and J dropped 2 bases, with 14 bases sitting between them. Here the CDR3 DNA reads TGCGCCAGCAGGGGGGGGACAGAAGCCTACGAGCAGTACTTC. Amino acid sequence: CASRGGTEAYEQYF. Using reference TRBV5-1 and TRBJ2-7 for the parts outside the CDR3, the full variable domain is KAGVTQTPRYLIKTRGQQVTLSCSPISGHRSVSWYQQTPGQGLQFLFEYFSETQRNKGNFPGRFSGRQFSNSRSEMNVSTLELGDSALYLCASRGGTEAYEQYFGPGTRLTVT.

The V call is TRBV9, the J call TRBJ1-4; no clear D. The CDR3 loop spans 15 amino acids. Germline CDR1 is SGDLS and CDR2 is YYNGEE. Trimming shortened V by 0 bases and J by 3 bases, and 9 bases separated the two germline ends. For the CDR3, the DNA is TGTGCCAGCAGCGTAGACCGACACCCTAATGAAAAACTGTTTTTT. Translated, it gives CASSVDRHPNEKLFF.

This chain joins TRBV28 and TRBJ2-7; 7 bases map to TRBD2. This CDR3 is built from 12 residues. After removal of 4 bases from V and 5 bases from J, the junction contained 2 bases not matched to a gene. Germline assignment: CDR1 MDHEN and CDR2 SYDVKM. The CDR3 spells CASSWEGHEQYF. The CDR3 DNA reads as TGTGCCAGCAGTTGGGAGGGTCACGAGCAGTACTTC. Filled out from reference TRBV28 and TRBJ2-7, the complete variable domain reads DVKVTQSSRYLVKRTGEKVFLECVQDMDHENMFWYRQDPGLGLRLIYFSYDVKMKEKGDIPEGYSVSREKKERFSLILESASTNQTSMYLCASSWEGHEQYFGPGTRLTVT.

The chain is built from TRBV9 and TRBJ1-1; D is undetermined. The CDR3 is 13 amino acids. Germline assignment: CDR1 SGDLS and CDR2 YYNGEE. V was cut by 0 bases and J by 5 bases, with 8 bases left in between. CDR3 protein: CASSVGWETEAFF. The CDR3 DNA is TGTGCCAGCAGCGTAGGGTGGGAGACTGAAGCTTTCTTT.

This chain joins TRBV19 and TRBJ1-4; D remains ambiguous. The CDR3 length is 13 residues. V lost 3 bases, J lost 8 bases, and 10 bases lay in between. In germline, CDR1 is LNHDA, CDR2 SQIVND (reference sequence). CDR3 region: CASSINAGEKLFF. In DNA, the CDR3 is TGTGCCAGTAGTATTAACGCTGGCGAAAAACTGTTTTTT.

V gene TRBV28 combines with J gene TRBJ2-6; D may correspond to TRBD1 or TRBD2 (5 bases each). Between the trimmed V and J ends, which lost 10 bases and 4 bases, there was a span of 14 bases. CDR1 and CDR2 from the germline V gene are MDHEN and SYDVKM. CDR3 length equals 14 residues. The DNA of the CDR3 is TGTGCCACCTCGGGGCCTGGGGGGGCCAACGTCCTGACTTTC. Protein sequence: CATSGPGGANVLTF.

The chain recombines TRBV7-9 with TRBJ2-1, with 10 bases fitting TRBD2. Germline V gene sequence: CDR1 SEHNR, CDR2 FQNEAQ (reference sequence). Trimming cost V 0 bases and J 5 bases; bases outside gene matches: 4. The CDR3 covers 16 residues. The CDR3 nucleotides are TGTGCCAGCAGCTTAGCCTTAGCGGGAGGCCACAATGAGCAGTTCTTC. This translates into CASSLALAGGHNEQFF.

The chain employs TRBV7-2 and TRBJ1-1; 8 nucleotides line up with TRBD1. The length of the CDR3 is 15 residues. Germline values: CDR1 SGHTA, CDR2 FQGNSA. Trimming at V came to 5 bases and at J to 3 bases, leaving 8 bases not matched to a gene. CDR3 protein: CASSPSGQGYTEAFF. The DNA of the CDR3 is TGTGCCAGCAGCCCTTCAGGACAGGGCTACACTGAAGCTTTCTTT.

The chain has TRBV27 and TRBJ2-7; 8 bases align to TRBD2. Germline values: CDR1 MNHEY, CDR2 SMNVEV (reference sequence). This CDR3 spans 18 amino acids. J gave up 1 base and V 0 bases, and 11 bases lay outside the gene matches. In DNA form, the CDR3 reads TGTGCCAGCAGTTTATCGCTCCCACTAGCGGTTTCATCCTACGAGCAGTACTTC. This translates into CASSLSLPLAVSSYEQYF.

This chain connects TRBV5-6 to TRBJ1-2; 9 bases match TRBD1. Germline CDR1 and CDR2: SGHDT and YYEEEE. V shed 2 bases, J shed 8 bases, and the junction held 7 bases outside the gene matches. The CDR3 is 14 amino acids. CDR3 DNA: TGTGCCAGCAGCTTACCGGACAGGGGTGGAGGCTACACCTTC. Translating it yields CASSLPDRGGGYTF.

V usage is TRBV7-3 and J usage is TRBJ1-6; no clear D gene. The V end lost 1 base, the J end lost 7 bases, and 11 bases lay between the germline ends. The CDR3 has 15 residues. Germline V gene sequence: CDR1 SGHTA, CDR2 FQGTGA. CDR3 in DNA: TGTGCCAGCAGCTTAATAGCTCCCTCAAATTCACCCCTCCACTTT. This gives the protein CASSLIAPSNSPLHF.

This rearrangement joins TRBV9 to TRBJ2-7; tentatively, D is TRBD2 (6 bases). V lost 0 bases to trimming and J lost 5 bases, with 12 bases between them. The CDR3 sequence is 14 residues long. Germline V gene sequence: CDR1 SGDLS, CDR2 YYNGEE. CDR3 in DNA: TGTGCCAGCAGCGTAGGAGGAGGGCCCAACGAGCAGTACTTC. This sequence encodes CASSVGGGPNEQYF.